These 16 T cell receptor beta chains were all obtained from the same sample, sequenced in a study of blood T cells in healthy people across ages. A second roughly 6 to 11 cycle PCR used barcoded and J-beta primers. TCRdb re-called the 5' RACE reads with MiXCR, one entry per CDR3 protein. This sample has approximately 800,000 distinct CDR3 sequences, with roughly 50% found just once. Sequences were obtained from blood. The receptors originated from a man at least 80 years old in good health.

The rearrangement joins TRBV20-1 to TRBJ2-1; a weak D match, TRBD1 (5 bases). Germline CDR1 DFQATT, CDR2 SNEGSKA (reference sequence). Trimming took off 6 bases at V and 8 bases at J, with 20 bases between the two ends. CDR3 length equals 14 residues. CDR3 protein: CSAPQVGVRDEQFF. The CDR3 DNA follows: TGCAGTGCCCCACAAGTAGGGGTTAGGGATGAGCAGTTCTTC.

The chain has TRBV20-1 and TRBJ1-5, with D uncertain. The V gene's germline CDR1 is DFQATT and CDR2 SNEGSKA (reference sequence). This CDR3 is built from 15 residues. V was cut by 0 bases and J by 3 bases, with 12 bases left in between. The CDR3 nucleotides are TGCAGTGCTAGAGATTCTGCCAGGATCAATCAGCCCCAGCATTTT. This translates into CSARDSARINQPQHF.

This clonotype was recorded a few times. The V gene is TRBV7-3, the J gene TRBJ2-5; D is uncertain. This CDR3 is 15 amino acids long. In germline, CDR1 is SGHTA, CDR2 FQGTGA. V was pared by 8 bases and J by 0 bases, with 16 bases between. The CDR3 nucleotides read TGTGCCAGCTCAACCTCCCACTGGAACCAAGAGACCCAGTACTTC. Amino acids: CASSTSHWNQETQYF.

This chain links TRBV5-1 with TRBJ2-1; D may be TRBD2 (5 bases). Germline CDR1 SGHRS, CDR2 YFSETQ. This CDR3 contains 12 residues. The ends were cut back, 3 bases at V and 8 bases at J, with 9 bases in the middle. The CDR3 DNA is TGCGCCAGCAGCTCAGAGGGCTATGAGCAGTTCTTC. It specifies CASSSEGYEQFF.

This clonotype was seen a handful of times. The chain has TRBV5-1 and TRBJ2-3; D uncertain. The germline V gene encodes CDR1 SGHRS and CDR2 YFSETQ. This CDR3 has 17 residues. V was trimmed by 0 bases and J by 14 bases, leaving 28 bases between them. CDR3 in amino acids: CASSLAVLSPDLGYAYF. DNA for the CDR3: TGCGCCAGCAGCTTGGCCGTATTATCCCCCGATCTTGGATACGCGTATTTT.

This clonotype has just one count. The genes are TRBV20-1 and TRBJ2-4; D might be TRBD1 or TRBD2, each matching 5 bases. The length of the CDR3 is 15 residues. In germline, CDR1 is DFQATT, CDR2 SNEGSKA (reference sequence). V was pared by 1 base and J by 0 bases, with 10 bases between. The CDR3 here is CSARGGGLAKNIQYF. CDR3 DNA: TGCAGTGCTAGAGGGGGCGGACTAGCCAAAAACATTCAGTACTTC.

The chain recombines TRBV10-3 with TRBJ2-2; D possibly matches TRBD1 or TRBD2 (5 bases each). Deletions cut 6 bases from V and 6 bases from J, with 11 bases between. This CDR3 has 13 residues. Germline V CDR1 and CDR2: ENHRY, SYGVKD. CDR3 bases: TGTGCCATCAGGGGACCCGGCCCCGGGGAGCTGTTTTTT. As protein: CAIRGPGPGELFF.

The chain links TRBV20-1 to TRBJ1-6, with D unclear. In germline, CDR1 is DFQATT, CDR2 SNEGSKA (reference sequence). The CDR3 contains 13 residues. Trimming stripped 4 bases from V and 8 bases from J, with 12 bases between. The CDR3, as DNA: TGCAGTGCTAACAAGGGCCCCGATTCACCCCTCCACTTT. Translation: CSANKGPDSPLHF.

A note on this clonotype: A much bigger clone sits one base away, suggesting this may be a read error. The J gene is TRBJ2-5, the V gene TRBV7-2, with 13 bases lining up with TRBD2. The length of the CDR3 is 16 residues. Germline V gene lookup returns CDR1 SGHTA and CDR2 FQGNSA. Here the CDR3 DNA reads TGTGCCAGCAGCTCTACTAGCGGGAGGGCCTCAGAGACCCGGTACTTC. Translation gives CASSSTSGRASETRYF.

The V call is TRBV24-1, the J call TRBJ2-5, with TRBD1 identical over 8 bases. J was trimmed by 5 bases and V by 9 bases; bases with no gene match: 4. CDR1 is KGHDR and CDR2 is SFDVKD in the germline V gene. CDR3 length: 12 amino acids. This chain's CDR3 is CATWTGSETQYF. The CDR3 DNA sequence: TGTGCCACCTGGACAGGGTCGGAGACCCAGTACTTC.

Only one count was recorded for this clonotype. The chain is built from TRBV28 and TRBJ1-5; D is possibly TRBD1 (5 bases). Germline CDR1 and CDR2: MDHEN and SYDVKM. This CDR3 has 18 amino acids. Trimming removed 6 bases from V and 1 base from J, with 22 bases in between. The CDR3 region has the DNA TGTGCCAGCAGCCCTGGGCTGGGACGGACGACCAGCAATCAGCCCCAGCATTTT. It is translated as CASSPGLGRTTSNQPQHF.

The gene calls are TRBV7-2 and TRBJ2-3, with a possible D match to TRBD2 (6 bases). The V end was cut by 4 bases, the J end by 14 bases, with 19 bases between. This CDR3 comprises 13 residues. Looked up from germline, CDR1 is SGHTA and CDR2 is FQGNSA. The CDR3 DNA follows: TGTGCCAGCAGCTCCCCCGGTGGACTATACGCGTATTTT. Protein product: CASSSPGGLYAYF.

This chain joins TRBV20-1 and TRBJ2-1, with 8 bases identical to TRBD2. The V and J ends lost 2 bases and 10 bases, in that order; junction bases with no gene match: 10. The CDR3 is 14 amino acids. CDR1 is DFQATT, CDR2 SNEGSKA, per germline (reference sequence). The CDR3 nucleotides are TGCAGTGCTAGACACCTCGGGGGGGCTGGGGAGCAGTTCTTC. It codes for CSARHLGGAGEQFF.

The chain employs TRBV7-2 and TRBJ1-4; 9 positions agree with TRBD1. This CDR3 comprises 16 residues. Germline CDR1 SGHTA, CDR2 FQGNSA. J lost 10 bases, V lost 4 bases, and 13 bases had no gene match. The CDR3 bases are TGTGCCAGCAGCTACAGTACCGGGACAGGGACCTTAAAACTGTTTTTT. Residues: CASSYSTGTGTLKLFF.

The rearrangement uses TRBV6-5 and TRBJ1-1; D ambiguous. Germline V gene sequence: CDR1 MNHEY, CDR2 SVGAGI. CDR3 size: 12 residues. The V end lost 6 bases, the J end lost 1 base, and 6 bases lay between the germline ends. CDR3 loop: CASRRTNTEAFF. The CDR3 nucleotides are TGTGCCAGCAGGCGGACGAACACTGAAGCTTTCTTT.

With respect to this clonotype: At one end the junction does not follow the germline gene, possibly because of a read error. This chain connects TRBV7-2 to TRBJ2-4; D may match TRBD1 or TRBD2 (6 bases each). Germline V CDR1 and CDR2: SGHTA, FQGNSA. This CDR3 region has 15 residues. The CDR3 sequence: CGSSLDGGAKNIQYF. CDR3 nucleotide sequence: TGTGGCAGCAGCTTAGACGGGGGCGCCAAAAACATTCAGTACTTC. Supplemented by reference TRBV7-2 and TRBJ2-4, the full variable domain reads GAGVSQSPSNKVTEKGKDVELRCDPISGHTALYWYRQSLGQGLEFLIYFQGNSAPDKSGLPSDRFSAERTGGSVSTLTIQRTQQEDSAVYLCGSSLDGGAKNIQYFGAGTRLSVL.